A selection of T cell receptor beta chains follows, all from one sample in a study of blood T cell repertoires in COVID-19. Profiling relied on immunoSEQ multiplex PCR, and the TCRdb table lists in-frame clones only, not all of them. The sample consists of under 400,000 clones, 75% to 90% of them appearing once. The sample comprised peripheral blood. These receptors were obtained from a woman younger than 45 with COVID-19, enrolled during active disease. CDR3s include the opening cysteine and the closing phenylalanine or tryptophan. D genes are given only for firm matches. Only part of the rows carry a size: once, few, many, or a class if the clone is expanded.

clone_size d_call j_call v_call cdr3_nt cdr3_aa
once TRBD2 TRBJ2-5 TRBV12-5 TGTGCTAGTGCCCCAGGACTAGCGGGAGGTGAAGAGACCCAGTACTTC CASAPGLAGGEETQYF
- - TRBJ1-5 TRBV6-6 TGTGCCAGCAGTCCTCAGGGAGGGCAGCATCAGCCCCAGCATTTT CASSPQGGQHQPQHF
- - TRBJ2-5 TRBV7-2 TGTGCCAGCAGCTTACACCCCGGAGAGACCCAGTACTTC CASSLHPGETQYF
- TRBD2 TRBJ2-1 TRBV10-3 TGTGCCATCAGTGAGTCGAGCGGGACGGGAAATGAGCAGTTCTTC CAISESSGTGNEQFF
- TRBD1 TRBJ1-1 TRBV4-1 TGCGCCAGCAGCCATCCCCCGGGACAGGGGAGCATCGGGACCACTGAAGCTTTCTTT CASSHPPGQGSIGTTEAFF
- TRBD1 TRBJ2-3 TRBV10-3 TGTGCCATCAGCGAAAATCCGGGACAGGGGTCGGGTTTTGGGCAGTATTTT CAISENPGQGSGFGQYF
- TRBD1 TRBJ1-1 TRBV4-1 TGCGCCAGCAGCCATCAAACCGACAGGGATGAAGCTTTCTTT CASSHQTDRDEAFF
- TRBD1 TRBJ1-3 TRBV30 TGTGCCTGGAGTTCTCGGACAGGTTACTCTGGAAACACCATATATTTT CAWSSRTGYSGNTIYF
- - TRBJ2-2 TRBV4-1 TGCGCCAGCAGCCAAGGAGGCCAGGGCACCGGGGAGCTGTTTTTT CASSQGGQGTGELFF
- TRBD2 TRBJ2-1 TRBV3-1/TRBV3-2 TGTGCCAGCAGCCTGGGGACTAGCGGGATGCTCAATGAGCAGTTCTTC CASSLGTSGMLNEQFF
- - TRBJ2-5 TRBV7-9 TGTGCCAGCAGCTTAGAAGGGGCAAAAGAAGAGACCCAGTACTTC CASSLEGAKEETQYF
- - TRBJ2-1 TRBV19 TGTGCCAGTAGTATCAGGTACAATGAGCAGTTCTTC CASSIRYNEQFF
- TRBD2 TRBJ2-3 TRBV5-1 TGCGCCAGCAGCTGGGAACTAGCGGGAGGGCCGAATACGCAGTATTTT CASSWELAGGPNTQYF
- - TRBJ1-3 TRBV5-1 TGCGCCAGCAGCCTTGCGGAGTTCTCTGGAAACACCATATATTTT CASSLAEFSGNTIYF
- TRBD1 TRBJ2-1 TRBV11-3 TGTGCCAGCAGCTTAGGCGCCAGGGGGTACAATGAGCAGTTCTTC CASSLGARGYNEQFF
once TRBD1 TRBJ2-7 TRBV7-2 TGTGCCAGCAGAGAGGGACAGGGGGCCTACGAGCAGTACTTC CASREGQGAYEQYF
- TRBD1 TRBJ1-6 TRBV25-1 TGTGCCAGCAGGGACAGGGGAGTTAATTCACCCCTCCACTTT CASRDRGVNSPLHF
- TRBD1 TRBJ1-2 TRBV27 TGTGCCAGCAGTCCGGGGACAGGGGTTATCTATGGCTACACCTTC CASSPGTGVIYGYTF
- TRBD2 TRBJ2-1 TRBV5-4 TGTGCCAGCAGCCTCCCACTAGCGGGGAAGTTCAATGAGCAGTTCTTC CASSLPLAGKFNEQFF
few - TRBJ1-1 TRBV3-1/TRBV3-2 TGTGCCAGCAGCCTACAGGGGAACACTGAAGCTTTCTTT CASSLQGNTEAFF
- TRBD2 TRBJ2-3 TRBV5-4 TGTGCCAGCAGCTTGTTGTCTAGCGGGAGGGTGGATACGCAGTATTTT CASSLLSSGRVDTQYF
few - TRBJ2-7 TRBV7-9 TGTGCCAGCAGCGCCACAGGGGAGCAGTACTTC CASSATGEQYF
once - TRBJ1-1 TRBV24-1 TGTGCCACCAGGGGATCAGGGGAGGGGAACACTGAAGCTTTCTTT CATRGSGEGNTEAFF
- TRBD2 TRBJ2-7 TRBV3-1/TRBV3-2 TGTGCCAGCAGCCAAGAAACTAGCGGATTTTACGAGCAGTACTTC CASSQETSGFYEQYF
many - TRBJ1-5 TRBV4-2 TGTGCCAGCAGCCAAGGAAAAGGACAGACAAATCAGCCCCAGCATTTT CASSQGKGQTNQPQHF
- - TRBJ1-3 TRBV12-3/TRBV12-4 TGTGCCAGCAGTTTAGGCAGGGAAAGTGCCATATATTTT CASSLGRESAIYF
few TRBD1 TRBJ2-7 TRBV27 TGTGCCAGCAGCGCCGCCATGGACAGGGTGGGCGAGCAGTACTTC CASSAAMDRVGEQYF
- - TRBJ1-5 TRBV6-4 TGTGCCAGCAGTGCCTCCCCAGGGGAGAATCAGCCCCAGCATTTT CASSASPGENQPQHF